These T cell receptor beta chains were read from a single sample in a study of blood T cell repertoires in COVID-19. Clones were read by immunoSEQ multiplex PCR, and TCRdb kept only the in-frame ones, dropping some. Among fewer than 250,000 clones listed, approximately 91% were seen once. Sequenced sample: peripheral blood. The receptors come from a man under 40 with acute or convalescent COVID-19. The CDR3 runs from the conserved cysteine through the conserved F or W. D genes are given only for firm matches. Only part of the rows carry a size: once, few, many, or a class if the clone is expanded.

>TRBJ2-5|NA|NA|TRBV25-1
TGTGCCAGCAGTGGTACTCGTGTACCCCAAGAGACCCAGTACTTC
CASSGTRVPQETQYF
>TRBJ1-2|TRBD1|NA|TRBV12-3/TRBV12-4
TGTGCCACGGGACAGGGGTACCGTGGCTACACCTTC
CATGQGYRGYTF
>TRBJ2-7|NA|NA|TRBV28
TGTGCCAGCAGTTTATTCGGATCCAGGGTGGCCTACGAGCAGTACTTC
CASSLFGSRVAYEQYF
>TRBJ1-2|TRBD1|few|TRBV29-1
TGCAGCGTGGGGACAGGGGGATATGGCTACACCTTC
CSVGTGGYGYTF
>TRBJ1-2|NA|NA|TRBV30
TGTGCCTGGAGTGTATACAGCTCTAACTATGGCTACACCTTC
CAWSVYSSNYGYTF
>TRBJ1-1|NA|NA|TRBV14
TGTGCCAGCAGCCGGACATTGAACACTGAAGCTTTCTTT
CASSRTLNTEAFF
>TRBJ1-2|TRBD1|once|TRBV28
TGTGCCAGCAGTGCCCACATCGACGGACAGGGTGGCTACACCTTC
CASSAHIDGQGGYTF
>TRBJ1-5|NA|NA|TRBV18
TGTGCCAGCTCACCAGGGAGAAGCAATCAGCCCCAGCATTTT
CASSPGRSNQPQHF
>TRBJ2-3|NA|few|TRBV10-2
TGCGCCAGCAGTGAGTCGCGCCCTACAGATACGCAGTATTTT
CASSESRPTDTQYF
>TRBJ1-1|NA|NA|TRBV7-9
TGTGCCAGCAGCTGGCAGGGTAACACTGAAGCTTTCTTT
CASSWQGNTEAFF
>TRBJ2-7|TRBD2|NA|TRBV6-2/TRBV6-3
TGTGCCAGCAGTTACTCGCCACTAGCGGGTCCCGCAGGCTACGAGCAGTACTTC
CASSYSPLAGPAGYEQYF
>TRBJ2-5|TRBD1|NA|TRBV18
TGTGCCAGCTCACCGGGACAGGGTTCTTGGACCCAGTACTTC
CASSPGQGSWTQYF
>TRBJ2-1|TRBD2|NA|TRBV5-1
TGCGCCAGCAGCTACCCCTCACTAGCGGGAGGATACAATGAGCAGTTCTTC
CASSYPSLAGGYNEQFF
>TRBJ1-5|NA|NA|TRBV30
TGTGCCTGGAGGAAGAAAACAGGGAACAATCAGCCCCAGCATTTT
CAWRKKTGNNQPQHF
>TRBJ2-2|TRBD2|NA|TRBV12-3/TRBV12-4
TGTGCCAGCAGCCATAGCGGGAGGGAGCTGTTTTTT
CASSHSGRELFF
>TRBJ1-1|NA|NA|TRBV6-5
TGTGCCAGCGCGAACGTCCGGGGGGCGAAAACTGAAGCTTTCTTT
CASANVRGAKTEAFF
>TRBJ2-7|TRBD2|NA|TRBV5-1
TGCGCCAGCAGCTTGCGGACTAGCGGGGCTATCTCCTACGAGCAGTACTTC
CASSLRTSGAISYEQYF
>TRBJ2-2|TRBD2|NA|TRBV4-2
TGTGCCAGCAGCCGAGGACTAGCGGGTAACACCGGGGAGCTGTTTTTT
CASSRGLAGNTGELFF
>TRBJ1-5|NA|once|TRBV5-6
TGTGCCAGCAGCTTGAAAGCATCCAATCAGCCCCAGCATTTT
CASSLKASNQPQHF
>TRBJ2-2|TRBD2|few|TRBV2
TGTGCCAGCAGCGTCGGACTAGCGGGGACCGGGGAGCTGTTTTTT
CASSVGLAGTGELFF
>TRBJ1-4|NA|NA|TRBV5-1
TGCGCCAGCAGCTTGGGATCAGGGAAGGGAGAAAAACTGTTTTTT
CASSLGSGKGEKLFF
>TRBJ2-7|NA|once|TRBV21-1
TGTGCCAGCAGCAAAGAAGACAGGTCCTACGAGCAGTACTTC
CASSKEDRSYEQYF
>TRBJ2-1|TRBD2|NA|TRBV27
TGTGCCAGCAGCCTCCGCCCAAGCGGGGCCTCCTACAATGAGCAGTTCTTC
CASSLRPSGASYNEQFF
>TRBJ1-2|TRBD1|NA|TRBV15
TGTGCCACCAGCAGAGATGGGACAGGGACGAACTATGGCTACACCTTC
CATSRDGTGTNYGYTF
>TRBJ2-1|TRBD2|few|TRBV9
TGTGCCAGCAGTAGAGGGCTAGCGGGGGGCGACAATGAGCAGTTCTTC
CASSRGLAGGDNEQFF
>TRBJ2-5|NA|NA|TRBV30
TGTGCCTGGAGTGTGGGGACACAAGAGACCCAGTACTTC
CAWSVGTQETQYF
>TRBJ1-3|NA|NA|TRBV6-5
TGTGCCAGCAGTCCCCAGACGGGTAACACCATATATTTT
CASSPQTGNTIYF
>TRBJ1-6|NA|once|TRBV7-9
TGTGCCAGCAGCTCGCCGGTTGGCGGGCCCAATAATTCACCCCTCCACTTT
CASSSPVGGPNNSPLHF
>TRBJ1-4|NA|NA|TRBV4-1
TGCGCCAGCAGCCGTATCAACCCCGAGACCGGGGTAGAAAAACTGTTTTTT
CASSRINPETGVEKLFF
>TRBJ1-2|TRBD1|NA|TRBV28
TGTGCCAGCAGTTTAACTTCGGACAGGGGGCTTGGCTACACCTTC
CASSLTSDRGLGYTF
>TRBJ1-1|TRBD1|NA|TRBV19
TGTGCCAGTAGGAGGGACAGGAACACTGAAGCTTTCTTT
CASRRDRNTEAFF
>TRBJ1-2|TRBD1|once|TRBV28
TGTGCCAGCAGCCCGGGACAGTACTATGGCTACACCTTC
CASSPGQYYGYTF
>TRBJ1-2|NA|NA|TRBV3-1/TRBV3-2
TGTGCCAGCAGCCCATGGATGTCTAGCGACTATGGCTACACCTTC
CASSPWMSSDYGYTF
>TRBJ2-4|TRBD1|NA|TRBV3-1/TRBV3-2
TGTGCCAGCAGCCCTTCCGGGACAGCCTGGGCCATTCAGTACTTC
CASSPSGTAWAIQYF
>TRBJ1-1|NA|NA|TRBV24-1
TGTGCCACCAGTGTAACTGAAGCTTTCTTT
CATSVTEAFF
>TRBJ2-1|NA|once|TRBV2
TGTGCCAGCAGTGCGGGGTCAGATACCTCCTACAATGAGCAGTTCTTC
CASSAGSDTSYNEQFF
>TRBJ2-1|TRBD2|NA|TRBV7-3
TGTGCCAGCAGCTCCCACCTAGCGGGAGCCTACAATGAGCAGTTCTTC
CASSSHLAGAYNEQFF
>TRBJ1-2|NA|NA|TRBV19
TGTGCCAGTAGAAGCGGATTCACCTATGGCTACACCTTC
CASRSGFTYGYTF
>TRBJ1-2|TRBD1|NA|TRBV12-3/TRBV12-4
TGTGCCAGCAGTTTTTCCAGGGGGGTCGGCTACACCTTC
CASSFSRGVGYTF
>TRBJ2-1|NA|NA|TRBV6-5
TGTGCCAGCAGTTCGAATAGTCTTGGAGCCCCGGCGTTCTTC
CASSSNSLGAPAFF
>TRBJ2-5|NA|NA|TRBV3-1/TRBV3-2
TGTGCCAGCAGCCAAAAACGGACAGTTGAAGAGACCCAGTACTTC
CASSQKRTVEETQYF
>TRBJ1-1|TRBD1|once|TRBV15
TGTGCCACCAGCAGAGACCAGGGGGCGGTCACTGAAGCTTTCTTT
CATSRDQGAVTEAFF
>TRBJ2-3|TRBD2|NA|TRBV19
TGTGCCAGTAGTACGGGACTAGCGAGGGGAGATACGCAGTATTTT
CASSTGLARGDTQYF
>TRBJ1-3|NA|NA|TRBV28
TGTGCCAGCAGTATTGGACAGCGGCCCTCTGGAAACACCATATATTTT
CASSIGQRPSGNTIYF
>TRBJ2-7|TRBD1|few|TRBV29-1
TGCAGCGTCGCCTTCGGGACAGGCTACGAGCAGTACTTC
CSVAFGTGYEQYF
>TRBJ1-5|NA|NA|TRBV18
TGTGCCAGCTCCGAAGGACAGTTCAATCAGCCCCAGCATTTT
CASSEGQFNQPQHF
>TRBJ1-5|NA|NA|TRBV6-4
TGTGCCAGCAGTGACAGGGGTAGGCCCCAGCATTTT
CASSDRGRPQHF
>TRBJ1-2|NA|NA|TRBV19
TGTGCCAGTAGTACCCCCTTCGGACAGTCTTTAGCTAACTATGGCTACACCTTC
CASSTPFGQSLANYGYTF
>TRBJ1-2|NA|few|TRBV7-9
TGTGCCAGCAGCCCCATGGGACTGAGAGGCTATGGCTACACCTTC
CASSPMGLRGYGYTF
>TRBJ1-2|TRBD1|NA|TRBV19
TGTGCCAGTAGGGGGACAGGGGGCAGTGGCTACACCTTC
CASRGTGGSGYTF
>TRBJ2-5|NA|NA|TRBV15
TGTGCCACCAGCAGGACGGGAGCGAGGGAGACCCAGTACTTC
CATSRTGARETQYF
>TRBJ1-1|NA|NA|TRBV6-2/TRBV6-3
TGTGCCAGCAGTTACTCGTACAGCGGGACTGAAGCTTTCTTT
CASSYSYSGTEAFF
>TRBJ2-6|NA|NA|TRBV28
TGTGCCAGCAGACCTACTGGGGCCAACGTCCTGACTTTC
CASRPTGANVLTF
>TRBJ2-4|TRBD1|once|TRBV6-5
TGTGCCAGCAAATTAGACAGGGTGGAAAACATTCAGTACTTC
CASKLDRVENIQYF
>TRBJ2-4|TRBD1|NA|TRBV28
TGTGCCAGCAGTACCGGACAGGGTGCCAAAAACATTCAGTACTTC
CASSTGQGAKNIQYF